Listed below are T cell receptor beta chains from one sample, sequenced in a study of blood T cell repertoires in COVID-19. Sequencing was performed with immunoSEQ multiplex PCR; in TCRdb, only in-frame clones are kept and a portion is missing. This sample has under 300,000 clones; roughly 85% occur once, and the top ten carry less than 3.5%. The sample was peripheral blood. All receptors derive from a woman between 18 and 29 years old with acute or convalescent COVID-19. Both conserved end residues are part of each CDR3. Each record gives: clone size, D gene, J gene, V gene, CDR3 DNA, CDR3 protein. D genes are given only for firm matches. A clone size is listed for some rows: how often the clone was seen (once, few, many), or a class if it is expanded.

>NA|NA|TRBJ2-7|TRBV15
TGTGCCACCAGCATAGCACGGCCCCCAGTCTCCTACGAGCAGTACTTC
CATSIARPPVSYEQYF
>NA|NA|TRBJ2-7|TRBV5-8
TGTGCCAGCAGCTTCGGTTACGAGCAGTACTTC
CASSFGYEQYF
>few|NA|TRBJ2-1|TRBV6-5
TGTGCCAGCAGTTACATCACAGGGTCCGACAATGAGCAGTTCTTC
CASSYITGSDNEQFF
>NA|TRBD1|TRBJ2-7|TRBV6-5
TGTGCCAGCACGGGGACAGCTCGCTCAGAGCAGTACTTC
CASTGTARSEQYF
>NA|TRBD1|TRBJ2-7|TRBV5-1
TGCGCCAGCAGCTTGGGCGGACAGGTCGACTACGAGCAGTACTTC
CASSLGGQVDYEQYF
>NA|NA|TRBJ2-5|TRBV2
TGTGCCAGCAGTGAATTTCAGCAGGAGGGGGGGGAGACCCAGTACTTC
CASSEFQQEGGETQYF
>NA|TRBD2|TRBJ2-2|TRBV7-9
TGTGCCAGCAGCTTCATCGGCGGGAGGAGATATACCGGGGAGCTGTTTTTT
CASSFIGGRRYTGELFF
>NA|NA|TRBJ1-2|TRBV5-1
TGCGCCAGCAGCCCGGCGGGACGGAGCAACTATGGCTACACCTTC
CASSPAGRSNYGYTF
>NA|NA|TRBJ2-5|TRBV5-1
TGCGCCAGCAGCAAAACAGGGTCGGGGGAGACCCAGTACTTC
CASSKTGSGETQYF
>NA|NA|TRBJ1-1|TRBV4-1
TGCGCCAGCAGCCAAGATAGCGTCGTGTCGAACACTGAAGCTTTCTTT
CASSQDSVVSNTEAFF
>NA|NA|TRBJ1-1|TRBV6-2/TRBV6-3
TGTGCCAGCAGTTACTCGTACAGGGTTTGGACTGAAGCTTTCTTT
CASSYSYRVWTEAFF
>NA|TRBD2|TRBJ2-1|TRBV24-1
TGTGCCACCAGCGTCCCGCAGGTCGGTCCTAGCGGGAGGGGTGTCTACAATGAGCAGTTCTTC
CATSVPQVGPSGRGVYNEQFF
>NA|TRBD1|TRBJ2-5|TRBV3-1/TRBV3-2
TGTGCCAGCAGGGACAGGAAAGAGACCCAGTACTTC
CASRDRKETQYF
>NA|TRBD2|TRBJ2-1|TRBV14
TGTGCCAGCAGCCAAGATCTCCCGAGCGGGAGGGCCTTCACTGAGCAGTTCTTC
CASSQDLPSGRAFTEQFF
>NA|TRBD1|TRBJ1-1|TRBV10-3
TGTGCCATCAGTGCAGGGACAGAGAACACTGAAGCTTTCTTT
CAISAGTENTEAFF
>NA|TRBD1|TRBJ1-5|TRBV18
TGTGCCAGCTCACGGGGACAGGGAATCAATCAGCCCCAGCATTTT
CASSRGQGINQPQHF
>NA|TRBD1|TRBJ2-3|TRBV6-1
TGTGCCAGCAGTGAGGGGACAGTGGATACGCAGTATTTT
CASSEGTVDTQYF
>few|NA|TRBJ1-2|TRBV19
TGTGCCAGTAAGGCGGGCTTCCAACCTGGATATGGCTACACCTTC
CASKAGFQPGYGYTF
>NA|TRBD1|TRBJ1-2|TRBV27
TGTGCCAGCAGTTCTACAGGGGGCGGCTACACCTTC
CASSSTGGGYTF
>NA|NA|TRBJ2-2|TRBV5-1
TGCGCCAGCAGCTCCCATTCATGGGACACCTTTTCAAGAGGGTCGAACACCGGGGAGCTGTTTTTT
CASSSHSWDTFSRGSNTGELFF
>NA|TRBD2|TRBJ2-5|TRBV9
TGTGCCAGCAGCGTAGGGGTAGCGGGTCCACGGGAGACCCAGTACTTC
CASSVGVAGPRETQYF
>NA|NA|TRBJ2-3|TRBV7-2
TGTGCCAGCAGAACAGACCGGGGGGCGGGCACAGATACGCAGTATTTT
CASRTDRGAGTDTQYF
>NA|TRBD1|TRBJ1-1|TRBV19
TGTGCCAGTAGTATAAGGGACAGGGGGCTGGGCACTGAAGCTTTCTTT
CASSIRDRGLGTEAFF
>NA|NA|TRBJ1-3|TRBV9
TGTGCCAGCAGCGTAGGAGGGGGGGTTACGGGAAACACCATATATTTT
CASSVGGGVTGNTIYF
>NA|TRBD2|TRBJ2-5|TRBV29-1
TGCAGCGTCGGCGGACTAGCATTACGCCCAAGACAAGAGACCCAGTACTTC
CSVGGLALRPRQETQYF
>NA|TRBD2|TRBJ2-5|TRBV5-1
TGCGCCAGCAGCTTGGGTGGACTAGCATTTCAAGAGACCCAGTACTTC
CASSLGGLAFQETQYF
>NA|NA|TRBJ2-3|TRBV6-6
TGTGCCAGCAGTTACGAGCGGAATACGCAGTATTTT
CASSYERNTQYF
>few|TRBD2|TRBJ2-1|TRBV7-8
TGTGCCAGCAGCTTAGGTAGCGGGCCCCACAATGAGCAGTTCTTC
CASSLGSGPHNEQFF
>NA|NA|TRBJ1-1|TRBV6-2/TRBV6-3
TGTGCCAGCAGTTTCACTCTCTACACTGAAGCTTTCTTT
CASSFTLYTEAFF
>once|NA|TRBJ2-7|TRBV6-5
TGTGCCAGCAGCCAACAGCGGTATCTCTACGAGCAGTACTTC
CASSQQRYLYEQYF
>NA|TRBD1|TRBJ1-6|TRBV7-6
TGTGCCAGCTCCTCTAAACAGGGGGGTTATAATTCACCCCTCCACTTT
CASSSKQGGYNSPLHF
>NA|NA|TRBJ2-1|TRBV5-1
TGCGCCAGCAATGATGTACAGGGCCATGAGCAGTTCTTC
CASNDVQGHEQFF
>NA|NA|TRBJ1-1|TRBV5-8
TGTGCCAGCAGCTTGGGAGCGGGAAGAGGCACTGAAGCTTTCTTT
CASSLGAGRGTEAFF
>NA|TRBD2|TRBJ2-5|TRBV6-2/TRBV6-3
TGTGCCAGCAGTTACTCCCCCCTAGCGGGAGGTCAAGAGACCCAGTACTTC
CASSYSPLAGGQETQYF
>NA|TRBD2|TRBJ2-7|TRBV7-2
TGTGCCAGCAGCCCCCATGCGGGCGGGAGCTCGGGGCAGTACTTC
CASSPHAGGSSGQYF
>NA|TRBD2|TRBJ2-2|TRBV7-8
TGTGCCAGCAGGACACTAGCGGGGGCCACCGGGGAGCTGTTTTTT
CASRTLAGATGELFF
>NA|TRBD1|TRBJ1-6|TRBV5-8
TGTGCCAGCAGCATGGGACAGGGTAACGGTTCACCCCTCCACTTT
CASSMGQGNGSPLHF